What follows are 22 T cell receptor beta chains derived from one specimen sequenced in a study of T cells after posttransplantation cyclophosphamide. Some clones are missing from TCRdb's copy, which holds only in-frame ones; the method was immunoSEQ multiplex PCR. The sample lists 10,000 or so clones, nearly 98% occurring once. Cells defined as naive were viable CD3+CD4+ or CD3+CD8+ and CCR7+CD45RA+CD45RO-CD95-CD27+CD28+. Sequencing was performed on naive CD4+ T cells sorted from PBMCs. The receptors here all came from a woman aged 60-70 years in good health, CMV-negative, and a related stem cell transplant donor.

The chain employs TRBV19 and TRBJ2-7; TRBD2 matches 9 bases. V lost 10 bases and J lost 5; bases outside the gene matches: 15. Looked up from germline, CDR1 is LNHDA and CDR2 is SQIVND (reference sequence). This CDR3 has 15 residues. This chain's CDR3 is CAIPKEGQREDEQYF. DNA of the CDR3: TGTGCCATCCCCAAAGAGGGCCAGCGGGAGGACGAGCAGTACTTC.

V usage is TRBV6-1 and J usage is TRBJ2-7, with D possibly being TRBD1 (5 bases). Germline CDR1 MNHNS, CDR2 SASEGT. The CDR3 is 14 residues long. The V and J ends lost 5 bases and 2 bases respectively, with 13 bases between them. CDR3: CASSQLDRAYEQYF. CDR3 in DNA: TGTGCCAGCAGTCAATTAGACAGAGCCTACGAGCAGTACTTC.

V gene TRBV15 combines with J gene TRBJ1-5; D remains unclear. The CDR3 length is 12 residues. CDR1 and CDR2 (germline): LNHNV, YYDKDF (reference sequence). V shed 4 bases and J shed 3 bases, with 4 bases lying between them. CDR3 nucleotide sequence: TGTGCCACCAGCAACTCCAATCAGCCCCAGCATTTT. This encodes CATSNSNQPQHF.

The chain joins TRBV13 to TRBJ2-1; TRBD2 matches 11 bases. The junction had 11 bases not matched to a gene; V was cut back by 5 bases and J by 2 bases. The CDR3 is 18 amino acids. Per the germline V gene, CDR1 is PRHDT and CDR2 is FYEKMQ (reference sequence). DNA of the CDR3: TGTGCCAGCAGCGTTCGGGAGGGACTAGCGGAACCCTACAATGAGCAGTTCTTC. Translating gives CASSVREGLAEPYNEQFF.

The chain employs TRBV5-4 and TRBJ1-5; D might be TRBD1 (5 bases). Germline CDR1 SGHNT, CDR2 YYREEE (reference sequence). The CDR3 consists of 14 residues. V shed 1 base and J shed 4 bases, with 9 bases lying between them. CDR3 DNA: TGTGCCAGCAGCTTGACAGGAGCGAATCAGCCCCAGCATTTT. Protein sequence: CASSLTGANQPQHF.

The rearrangement uses TRBV6-1 and TRBJ1-5, with D unresolved. The CDR3 has 13 amino acids. The V and J ends lost 3 bases and 4 bases respectively, with 7 bases between them. Germline CDR1 is MNHNS and CDR2 is SASEGT. CDR3 nucleotide sequence: TGTGCCAGCAGTGACTTAACTAATCAGCCCCAGCATTTT. It yields the protein CASSDLTNQPQHF.

The chain uses TRBV7-3 and TRBJ2-3, with 8 bases matching TRBD2. Germline lookup yields CDR1 SGHTA and CDR2 FQGTGA. The CDR3 consists of 14 residues. The V and J ends lost 5 bases and 4 bases, in that order; junction bases with no gene match: 5. The chain's CDR3 is CASSLRTSSDTQYF. The CDR3 region has the DNA TGTGCCAGCAGCCTGCGGACTAGCTCAGATACGCAGTATTTT.

The chain carries TRBV5-1 and TRBJ2-3, with a tentative D call TRBD1 (6 bases). The CDR3 is made up of 13 amino acids. Deletions cut 6 bases from V and 2 bases from J, with 10 bases between. Germline CDR1 SGHRS, CDR2 YFSETQ. CDR3 region: CASTYRDTDTQYF. The CDR3 region has the DNA TGCGCCAGCACCTACAGGGACACAGATACGCAGTATTTT.

The gene calls are TRBV30 and TRBJ2-7, with unresolved D. There are 10 residues in the CDR3. Trimming shortened V by 5 bases and J by 5 bases, and 7 bases separated the two germline ends. CDR1 and CDR2 (germline): GTSNPN, SVGIG (reference sequence). As DNA, the CDR3 is TGTGCCTGGTCGGTTGACGAGCAGTACTTC. It specifies CAWSVDEQYF. The full variable domain, in which reference TRBV30 and TRBJ2-7 provide the parts outside the CDR3, is SQTIHQWPATLVQPVGSPLSLECTVEGTSNPNLYWYRQAAGRGLQLLFYSVGIGQISSEVPQNLSASRPQDRQFILSSKKLLLSDSGFYLCAWSVDEQYFGPGTRLTVT.

The chain combines TRBV9 with TRBJ1-5; 8 bases agree with TRBD1. The V gene's germline CDR1 is SGDLS and CDR2 YYNGEE. V dropped 6 bases and J dropped 2; count of bases not matched to a gene: 16. The length of the CDR3 is 18 residues. CDR3 nucleotides: TGTGCCAGCACCTTAGGGACAGGCGACACGTGTCGCAATCAGCCCCAGCATTTT. Encoded protein: CASTLGTGDTCRNQPQHF.

The rearrangement links TRBV6-1 to TRBJ1-1; the D gene is possibly TRBD1 (5 bases). The germline CDR1 and CDR2 sequences are MNHNS and SASEGT. The V end was cut by 5 bases, the J end by 2 bases, with 12 bases between. This CDR3 comprises 14 residues. The CDR3 DNA is TGTGCCAGCAGTCCTGCGACAGCTAACACTGAAGCTTTCTTT. Its translation: CASSPATANTEAFF.

This CDR3 reads CASPTGSNSPLHF. For the CDR3, the DNA is TGTGCCAGCCCTACAGGGTCTAATTCACCCCTCCACTTT. The gene calls are TRBV21-1 and TRBJ1-6; TRBD1, the table's D call, was not compared with the DNA. TRBV21-1 is designated a pseudogene. The CDR3 is 13 residues long.

The chain carries TRBV5-1 and TRBJ2-2; 8 nucleotides agree with TRBD1. Germline V gene data show CDR1 as SGHRS and CDR2 as YFSETQ. The CDR3 loop spans 15 amino acids. V dropped 3 bases and J dropped 0; count of bases not matched to a gene: 1. Here the CDR3 DNA reads TGCGCCAGCAGCTCGACAGGGGCGAACACCGGGGAGCTGTTTTTT. Protein: CASSSTGANTGELFF.

CDR3 loop: CASSLRRSTEAFF. The CDR3, as DNA: TGTGCCAGCAGCTTAAGGCGGAGCACTGAAGCTTTCTTT. The V and J genes are TRBV5-4 and TRBJ1-1; the D is unclear. Germline values: CDR1 SGHNT, CDR2 YYREEE (reference sequence). The CDR3 spans 13 residues. V was trimmed by 2 bases and J by 4 bases, leaving 9 bases between them.

This chain links TRBV14 with TRBJ1-4, with D hard to call. From germline, CDR1 is SGHDN and CDR2 FVKESK. Trimming left V 0 bases short and J 11 bases short, with 13 bases between. The CDR3 totals 14 residues. Here the CDR3 reads CASSQEIWGGKLFF. For the CDR3, the DNA is TGTGCCAGCAGCCAAGAAATTTGGGGAGGGAAACTGTTTTTT.

This chain uses TRBV11-1 with TRBJ2-3, with a possible D match to TRBD1 (5 bases). This CDR3 is 15 amino acids long. The ends were cut back, 2 bases at V and 2 bases at J, with 11 bases in the middle. Germline assignment: CDR1 SGHAT and CDR2 FQDESV (reference sequence). The DNA of the CDR3 is TGTGCCAGCAGCTTATCGGCAGGGTACACAGATACGCAGTATTTT. This gives the protein CASSLSAGYTDTQYF. Looking up the rest from reference TRBV11-1 and TRBJ2-3 gives the full variable domain: EAEVAQSPRYKITEKSQAVAFWCDPISGHATLYWYRQILGQGPELLVQFQDESVVDDSQLPKDRFSAERLKGVDSTLKIQPAELGDSAMYLCASSLSAGYTDTQYFGPGTRLTVL.

The J gene is TRBJ1-6, the V gene TRBV19; maybe TRBD1 (6 bases). The CDR3 contains 15 residues. Germline CDR1 LNHDA, CDR2 SQIVND (reference sequence). V was trimmed by 10 bases and J by 5 bases, leaving 18 bases between them. The CDR3 DNA reads TGTGCCACCCAAACTACAGGGCCGAATAATTCACCCCTCCACTTT. Translated, it gives CATQTTGPNNSPLHF. Drawing the rest from reference TRBV19 and TRBJ1-6, the complete variable domain is DGGITQSPKYLFRKEGQNVTLSCEQNLNHDAMYWYRQDPGQGLRLIYYSQIVNDFQKGDIAEGYSVSREKKESFPLTVTSAQKNPTAFYLCATQTTGPNNSPLHFGNGTRLTVT.

The chain joins TRBV5-1 to TRBJ2-2, with TRBD2 as a possible D gene (5 bases). This CDR3 spans 15 amino acids. V was cut by 0 bases and J by 6 bases, with 12 bases left in between. CDR1 and CDR2 from the germline V gene are SGHRS and YFSETQ. CDR3 amino acids: CASSLGLAGAGELFF. The CDR3, as DNA: TGCGCCAGCAGCTTGGGGCTAGCTGGGGCCGGGGAGCTGTTTTTT.

V and J are TRBV28 and TRBJ1-2; D ambiguous. V dropped 6 bases and J dropped 7 bases, with 15 bases sitting between them. CDR1 MDHEN and CDR2 SYDVKM come from the germline V gene. This CDR3 has 13 amino acids. CDR3: CASSPPNPSGYTF. The DNA of the CDR3 is TGTGCCAGCAGCCCCCCCAACCCTAGTGGCTACACCTTC.

The V and J genes are TRBV2 and TRBJ1-2; 7 bases fit TRBD1. Per germline, CDR1 SNHLY and CDR2 FYNNEI. The CDR3 consists of 13 residues. Losses at the gene ends were 6 bases for V and 8 bases for J; bases not matched to a gene: 9. The CDR3 DNA is TGTGCCAGCAGAGAGACAGGGTCCGGGGGCTACACCTTC. This sequence encodes CASRETGSGGYTF.

V is TRBV19 and J is TRBJ2-1; TRBD1 agrees at 9 bases. The trim removed 6 bases at V and 8 bases at J, leaving 11 bases unmatched. Germline values: CDR1 LNHDA, CDR2 SQIVND (reference sequence). This CDR3 has 15 amino acids. The CDR3 is CASSARGQGSYEQFF. The CDR3 nucleotides are TGTGCCAGTAGCGCCAGGGGACAGGGAAGTTATGAGCAGTTCTTC.

CDR3 protein: CASSFTVGSSGFTDTQYF. The CDR3 coding sequence is TGTGCCAGCAGCTTTACGGTTGGGTCTAGCGGATTCACAGATACGCAGTATTTT. The chain is built from TRBV7-2 and TRBJ2-3, with TRBD2 matching 7 bases. Germline V CDR1 and CDR2: SGHTA, FQGNSA. Trimming removed 3 bases from V and 2 bases from J; junction bases left unmatched: 14. The CDR3 spans 18 residues.